Listed below are T cell receptor beta chains from one sample, sequenced in a study of OX40 agonist ivuxolimab in advanced cancers. Method: immunoSEQ multiplex PCR; TCRdb's copy keeps in-frame clones and lacks some. The sample has tens of thousands of clones, roughly 86% seen once. Source: CD4+ or CD8+ T cells sorted from blood, taken in a trial of the OX40 agonist ivuxolimab. These receptor sequences come from an adult with an advanced solid tumor such as melanoma, head and neck, liver or kidney cancer. The CDR3 runs from the conserved cysteine through the conserved F or W. The D gene is left open where the match is weak. Not all rows give a size; the values are once, few, many and, for expanded clones, a class.

d_gene | abundance | j_gene | v_gene | CDR3aa | CDR3nt
NA | once | TRBJ1-1 | TRBV6-5 | CASSYSKSGLDTEAFF | TGTGCCAGCAGTTACTCGAAATCGGGACTAGACACTGAAGCTTTCTTT
TRBD2 | NA | TRBJ2-1 | TRBV7-6 | CASSLDTFAREYNEQFF | TGTGCCAGCAGCTTGGACACGTTTGCGCGGGAGTACAATGAGCAGTTCTTC
TRBD2 | NA | TRBJ2-7 | TRBV7-9 | CASSPTVAGGLQEQYF | TGTGCCAGCAGCCCCACCGTAGCGGGAGGTCTTCAGGAGCAGTACTTC
NA | NA | TRBJ1-5 | TRBV6-5 | CASSLLGVHQPQHF | TGTGCCAGCAGCTTACTTGGGGTCCATCAGCCCCAGCATTTT
NA | NA | TRBJ2-7 | TRBV7-9 | CASSLGVPGSYEQYF | TGTGCCAGCAGCTTAGGTGTTCCAGGGTCATACGAGCAGTACTTC
NA | NA | TRBJ2-2 | TRBV21-1 | CASSKAGLTGELFF | TGTGCCAGCAGCAAAGCGGGACTCACCGGGGAGCTGTTTTTT
NA | NA | TRBJ1-5 | TRBV15 | CATSRDVVGLSNQPQHF | TGTGCCACCAGCAGAGATGTCGTAGGCCTTAGCAATCAGCCCCAGCATTTT
TRBD2 | NA | TRBJ2-2 | TRBV10-1 | CASSTSDAGELFF | TGCGCCAGCAGCACTAGCGACGCCGGGGAGCTGTTTTTT
NA | NA | TRBJ1-4 | TRBV9 | CASSVGSWGEKLFF | TGTGCCAGCAGCGTAGGGTCCTGGGGTGAAAAACTGTTTTTT
TRBD1 | NA | TRBJ2-2 | TRBV5-6 | CASSRQGAGELFF | TGTGCCAGCAGCAGACAGGGGGCTGGGGAGCTGTTTTTT
TRBD2 | few | TRBJ2-7 | TRBV11-2 | CASSFSLADSYEQYF | TGTGCCAGCAGCTTCTCCCTAGCGGATTCCTACGAGCAGTACTTC
TRBD1 | NA | TRBJ2-4 | TRBV4-1 | CASSQDFSGVARTGKNIQYF | TGCGCCAGCAGCCAAGATTTTTCGGGTGTGGCCCGGACAGGCAAAAACATTCAGTACTTC
NA | NA | TRBJ1-4 | TRBV4-1 | CASSQDLGDNEKLFF | TGCGCCAGCAGCCAAGACTTGGGGGATAATGAAAAACTGTTTTTT
NA | NA | TRBJ2-2 | TRBV5-1 | CASATGDNTGELFF | TGCGCCAGCGCCACGGGAGACAACACCGGGGAGCTGTTTTTT
TRBD1 | NA | TRBJ2-2 | TRBV5-1 | CASRTTKTGGNTGELFF | TGCGCCAGCCGGACTACGAAGACAGGGGGGAACACCGGGGAGCTGTTTTTT
TRBD2 | NA | TRBJ2-1 | TRBV15 | CATSLQQLSGIYNEQFF | TGTGCCACCAGCCTCCAACAGCTAAGCGGGATCTACAATGAGCAGTTCTTC
NA | NA | TRBJ2-2 | TRBV19 | CASSTKLPDIHTGELFF | TGTGCCAGTAGTACCAAACTCCCCGACATCCACACCGGGGAGCTGTTTTTT
NA | NA | TRBJ2-7 | TRBV7-9 | CATEWTGRDEQYF | TGTGCCACCGAGTGGACAGGGAGGGACGAGCAGTACTTC
TRBD1 | NA | TRBJ1-4 | TRBV15 | CATSREQGTNEKLFF | TGTGCCACCAGCAGAGAACAGGGGACTAATGAAAAACTGTTTTTT
TRBD2 | once | TRBJ2-1 | TRBV30 | CAGTMAGSYNEQFF | TGTGCCGGGACTATGGCGGGCTCCTACAATGAGCAGTTCTTC
NA | once | TRBJ2-7 | TRBV7-3 | CASMPPEGGYEQYF | TGTGCCAGCATGCCTCCCGAGGGGGGATACGAGCAGTACTTC
NA | medium-sized | TRBJ2-2 | TRBV7-8 | CASSTQINTGELFF | TGTGCCAGCAGCACCCAGATCAACACCGGGGAGCTGTTTTTT
TRBD2 | NA | TRBJ2-3 | TRBV6-5 | CASSYVAGETDTQYF | TGTGCCAGCAGTTACGTTGCGGGAGAAACAGATACGCAGTATTTT
NA | NA | TRBJ2-5 | TRBV5-1 | CASSLGGGEQETQYF | TGCGCCAGCAGCTTGGGAGGAGGGGAACAAGAGACCCAGTACTTC
TRBD1 | NA | TRBJ1-1 | TRBV6-5 | CASSTDRVEAFF | TGTGCCAGCAGCACCGACAGGGTAGAAGCTTTCTTT
TRBD2 | NA | TRBJ2-1 | TRBV2 | CASSELAGIGGLDFGEQFF | TGTGCCAGCAGTGAATTGGCGGGCATTGGGGGACTAGATTTTGGGGAGCAGTTCTTC
NA | NA | TRBJ1-2 | TRBV29-1 | CSVAGSYGYTF | TGCAGCGTTGCTGGGAGCTATGGCTACACCTTC
NA | NA | TRBJ2-7 | TRBV7-9 | CASSLPTSYEQYF | TGTGCCAGCAGCTTACCGACATCCTACGAGCAGTACTTC
TRBD1 | NA | TRBJ2-1 | TRBV4-1 | CASSQYLLGGGNEQFF | TGCGCCAGCAGCCAATACCTATTAGGGGGCGGGAATGAGCAGTTCTTC
TRBD1 | NA | TRBJ2-7 | TRBV11-2 | CASSLAQGADEQYF | TGTGCCAGCAGCTTAGCTCAGGGGGCCGACGAGCAGTACTTC
NA | NA | TRBJ1-3 | TRBV6-1 | CASSEQVVPSGNTIYF | TGTGCCAGCAGTGAACAGGTAGTCCCCTCTGGAAACACCATATATTTT
NA | NA | TRBJ1-2 | TRBV2 | CASTRDTQYANYGYTF | TGTGCCAGCACACGGGACACCCAATATGCTAACTATGGCTACACCTTC
NA | NA | TRBJ1-2 | TRBV13 | CASSLPPGFGDYGYTF | TGTGCCAGCAGCTTACCGCCCGGCTTCGGGGACTATGGCTACACCTTC
NA | many | TRBJ1-1 | TRBV4-1 | CASSQDLRGITEAFF | TGCGCCAGCAGCCAAGATCTGAGAGGGATCACTGAAGCTTTCTTT
TRBD2 | once | TRBJ2-3 | TRBV30 | CAWSGSGLAGGWTDTQYF | TGTGCCTGGAGTGGCTCGGGACTAGCGGGAGGATGGACAGATACGCAGTATTTT
NA | NA | TRBJ1-2 | TRBV7-9 | CASSPGGLLYEGYTF | TGTGCCAGCAGCCCCGGAGGCTTATTGTACGAGGGCTACACCTTC
NA | few | TRBJ2-5 | TRBV5-1 | CASSPYSGGETQYF | TGCGCCAGCAGCCCCTACAGCGGCGGGGAGACCCAGTACTTC
NA | NA | TRBJ2-1 | TRBV29-1 | CSGRVSYNEQFF | TGCAGCGGGAGGGTGTCTTACAATGAGCAGTTCTTC
NA | NA | TRBJ1-1 | TRBV5-6 | CASSVWGDTEAFF | TGTGCCAGCAGCGTCTGGGGGGACACTGAAGCTTTCTTT
TRBD1 | NA | TRBJ2-7 | TRBV30 | CAVRDRDQYEQYF | TGTGCCGTCCGGGACAGGGACCAATACGAGCAGTACTTC
NA | few | TRBJ2-4 | TRBV30 | CAWSEDKSKNIQYF | TGTGCCTGGAGTGAAGACAAGTCCAAAAACATTCAGTACTTC
NA | once | TRBJ2-1 | TRBV25-1 | CASSESNEQFF | TGTGCCAGCAGTGAATCCAATGAGCAGTTCTTC
TRBD1 | NA | TRBJ2-7 | TRBV16 | CASSLALTGGSEQYF | TGTGCCAGCAGCCTTGCCTTGACAGGGGGCAGTGAGCAGTACTTC
NA | NA | TRBJ1-3 | TRBV19 | CASSTKHRRAGNTIYF | TGTGCCAGTAGTACCAAACACAGGAGAGCTGGAAACACCATATATTTT
TRBD2 | NA | TRBJ2-3 | TRBV6-5 | CASSYSLADTDTQYF | TGTGCCAGCAGTTACTCGCTAGCGGACACAGATACGCAGTATTTT
TRBD2 | NA | TRBJ2-7 | TRBV14 | CASSQEERGLPYEQYF | TGTGCCAGCAGCCAAGAAGAGCGGGGACTGCCCTACGAGCAGTACTTC
NA | NA | TRBJ1-1 | TRBV10-1 | CASSESSQGYTEAFF | TGCGCCAGCAGTGAGTCGAGTCAGGGGTACACTGAAGCTTTCTTT
NA | NA | TRBJ2-7 | TRBV9 | CASSVDISGNYEQYF | TGTGCCAGCAGCGTTGATATCTCCGGCAACTACGAGCAGTACTTC
TRBD1 | NA | TRBJ1-5 | TRBV5-6 | CASSQQGGNQPQHF | TGTGCCAGCAGCCAACAGGGGGGGAATCAGCCCCAGCATTTT
TRBD2 | NA | TRBJ2-1 | TRBV6-6 | CASSYGLAGGNEQFF | TGTGCCAGCAGTTACGGACTAGCGGGAGGTAATGAGCAGTTCTTC
TRBD2 | NA | TRBJ2-7 | TRBV2 | CASSVSVRTSGAYEQYF | TGTGCCAGCAGTGTGAGCGTGAGGACTAGCGGAGCGTACGAGCAGTACTTC
NA | NA | TRBJ1-2 | TRBV19 | CASSIFGGQIYGYTF | TGTGCCAGTAGTATATTCGGGGGACAAATCTATGGCTACACCTTC
NA | NA | TRBJ2-7 | TRBV4-2 | CASSQAWGREFMYEQYF | TGTGCCAGCAGCCAAGCCTGGGGGCGGGAGTTCATGTACGAGCAGTACTTC
NA | NA | TRBJ2-3 | TRBV7-2 | CASSFAPTDTQYF | TGTGCCAGCAGCTTCGCACCGACGGATACGCAGTATTTT
NA | NA | TRBJ2-7 | TRBV5-4 | CASSSALSSYEQYF | TGTGCCAGCAGCTCGGCCCTGAGCTCCTACGAGCAGTACTTC